What follows are 9 T cell receptor beta chains derived from one specimen sequenced in a study of Tregs in tolerant kidney transplant recipients. The repertoire was sequenced with immunoSEQ multiplex PCR; TCRdb's copy has only in-frame clones and lacks some. The data hold about 110,000 clones, with about 90% observed a single time. Sample: CD4+ T cells from blood, taken before the transplant. These TCRs come from a human donor who received a combined kidney and bone marrow transplant.

The CDR3 DNA reads as TGTGCCAGCAGCTTGTTCCTCCAGGGGGCCACAGATACGCAGTATTTT. Translation gives CASSLFLQGATDTQYF. The J gene is TRBJ2-3, the V gene TRBV5-4; 8 nucleotides agree with TRBD1. Germline V gene data show CDR1 as SGHNT and CDR2 as YYREEE (reference sequence). V lost 1 base to trimming and J lost 2 bases; unmatched junction nucleotides: 6. There are 16 residues in the CDR3.

This chain links TRBV19 with TRBJ1-5, with a weak D call TRBD1 (5 bases). CDR1 LNHDA and CDR2 SQIVND come from the germline V gene (reference sequence). V was shortened by 6 bases and J by 2 bases, with 14 bases between the two germline ends. CDR3 length equals 15 residues. In DNA form, the CDR3 reads TGTGCCAGTAGACCGACAGACATTCGCAATCAGCCCCAGCATTTT. It yields the protein CASRPTDIRNQPQHF. The complete variable domain, with remaining parts taken from reference TRBV19 and TRBJ1-5, reads DGGITQSPKYLFRKEGQNVTLSCEQNLNHDAMYWYRQDPGQGLRLIYYSQIVNDFQKGDIAEGYSVSREKKESFPLTVTSAQKNPTAFYLCASRPTDIRNQPQHFGDGTRLSIL.

The chain uses TRBV28 and TRBJ2-4; 8 bases line up with TRBD1. Germline CDR1 reads MDHEN; CDR2 reads SYDVKM. V shed 7 bases and J 0 bases; nucleotides not matched to a gene: 17. The CDR3 contains 19 residues. CDR3 sequence reads: CASTFRDRTKRLAKNIQYF. In DNA form, the CDR3 reads TGTGCCAGCACTTTCCGGGACAGGACGAAGAGACTAGCCAAAAACATTCAGTACTTC.

This rearrangement joins TRBV6-5 to TRBJ1-2; D may be TRBD1 (5 bases). The V and J ends lost 5 bases and 5 bases respectively, with 12 bases between them. Germline CDR1 and CDR2: MNHEY and SVGAGI. This CDR3 is 13 amino acids long. As DNA, the CDR3 is TGTGCCAGCAGTGCCGGGACTACGTATGGCTACACCTTC. Its protein product is CASSAGTTYGYTF.

This chain connects TRBV5-6 to TRBJ1-4, with TRBD1 identical over 9 bases. This CDR3 region has 15 residues. V was pared by 3 bases and J by 6 bases, with 6 bases of the junction left unmatched. CDR1 and CDR2 from the germline V gene are SGHDT and YYEEEE. This CDR3 is CASSSLGDRDEKLFF. As DNA, the CDR3 is TGTGCCAGCAGCTCCTTGGGGGACAGGGATGAAAAACTGTTTTTT.

The chain's CDR3 is CASSLEVGTSTDTQYF. The CDR3 coding sequence is TGCGCCAGCAGCTTGGAGGTGGGGACAAGCACAGATACGCAGTATTTT. This chain joins TRBV5-1 and TRBJ2-3; D may be TRBD1 (6 bases). Per the germline V gene, CDR1 is SGHRS and CDR2 is YFSETQ. CDR3 length equals 16 residues. V dropped 0 bases and J dropped 0 bases, with 11 bases sitting between them.

A remark on this clone: The sample carries other DNA sequences with the same CDR3. J is TRBJ1-2 and V is TRBV28; tentative D call: TRBD1 (5 bases). V was cut by 6 bases and J by 8 bases, with 7 bases left in between. This CDR3 has 10 amino acids. Germline loops: CDR1 MDHEN, CDR2 SYDVKM. CDR3 in amino acids: CASRRGGYTF. The CDR3 region has the DNA TGTGCCAGCAGGCGGGGGGGCTACACCTTC.

The chain carries TRBV28 and TRBJ1-2, with 9 positions matching TRBD1. The trim removed 7 bases at V and 5 bases at J, leaving 11 bases unmatched. The CDR3 totals 15 residues. CDR1 is MDHEN and CDR2 is SYDVKM in the germline V gene. The CDR3 DNA follows: TGTGCCAGCAAACAGACAGGGGGTCCGTTATATGGCTACACCTTC. Protein sequence: CASKQTGGPLYGYTF.

V is TRBV7-8 and J is TRBJ1-1; D might be TRBD1 (6 bases). The CDR3 length is 14 residues. Germline assignment: CDR1 SGHVS and CDR2 FQNEAQ. Trimming took off 6 bases at V and 4 bases at J, with 15 bases between the two ends. CDR3: CASRPRGLSTEAFF. As DNA, the CDR3 is TGTGCCAGCAGGCCGCGGGGGCTTAGCACTGAAGCTTTCTTT. The whole variable domain, filled in from reference TRBV7-8 and TRBJ1-1, reads GAGVSQSPRYKVAKRGQDVALRCDPISGHVSLFWYQQALGQGPEFLTYFQNEAQLDKSGLPSDRFFAERPEGSVSTLKIQRTQQEDSAVYLCASRPRGLSTEAFFGQGTRLTVV.